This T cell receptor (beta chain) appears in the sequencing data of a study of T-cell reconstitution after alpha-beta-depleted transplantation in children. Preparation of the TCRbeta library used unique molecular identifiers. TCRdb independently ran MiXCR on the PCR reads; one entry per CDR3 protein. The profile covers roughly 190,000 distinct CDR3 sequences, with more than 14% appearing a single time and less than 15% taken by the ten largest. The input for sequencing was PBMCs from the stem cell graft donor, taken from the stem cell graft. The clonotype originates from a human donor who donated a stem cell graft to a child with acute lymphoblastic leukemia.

CDR3 loop: CASSPYVGGLGNTIYF. The CDR3 bases are TGTGCCAGCAGTCCTTACGTCGGCGGTCTCGGAAACACCATATATTTT. The J gene is TRBJ1-3, the V gene TRBV12-3 or TRBV12-4; D unresolved. The CDR3 loop spans 16 amino acids. Trimming removed 5 bases at V and 4 bases at J, with 18 bases between.